One sample yielded the 8 T cell receptor beta chains listed below, sequenced in a study of blood T cell repertoires in COVID-19. Some clones are missing from TCRdb's copy, which holds only in-frame ones; the method was immunoSEQ multiplex PCR. This sample has approximately 300,000 clones, with 75% to 95% found just once. The sample consisted of peripheral blood. Every receptor here comes from a woman aged 25 to 39 with COVID-19, enrolled during active disease.

This chain links TRBV4-3 with TRBJ1-2; D not certain. The CDR3 runs to 15 residues. V was shortened by 0 bases and J by 1 base, with 9 bases between the two germline ends. From germline, CDR1 is LGHNA and CDR2 YSLEER. The CDR3, as DNA: TGCGCCAGCAGCCAAGATGGCAGGAATAACTATGGCTACACCTTC. This codes for CASSQDGRNNYGYTF.

This chain uses TRBV6-5 with TRBJ1-1; no firm D call. The CDR3 totals 14 residues. Germline CDR1 reads MNHEY; CDR2 reads SVGAGI. With 7 bases removed from V and 0 bases from J, the gap between germline ends came to 12 bases. The CDR3 loop is CASTQESVNTEAFF. CDR3 DNA: TGTGCCAGCACCCAAGAGTCCGTGAACACTGAAGCTTTCTTT.

CDR3 nucleotide sequence: TGCGCCAGCAAGCCAGCGGGGGACAGGGGTCCCTACGAGCAGTACTTC. Encoded protein: CASKPAGDRGPYEQYF. V is TRBV5-1 and J is TRBJ2-7; 10 nucleotides match TRBD1. Germline V CDR1 and CDR2: SGHRS, YFSETQ. The CDR3 contains 16 residues. V dropped 6 bases and J dropped 2; count of bases not matched to a gene: 11.

This sequence joins TRBV6-5 and TRBJ1-2; no reliable D call. The V and J ends lost 5 bases and 5 bases respectively, with 9 bases between them. The germline V gene encodes CDR1 MNHEY and CDR2 SVGAGI. The CDR3 has 12 amino acids. The CDR3 DNA reads TGTGCCAGCAGTAGCGCCGGATATGGCTACACCTTC. Its translation: CASSSAGYGYTF.

The chain recombines TRBV10-3 with TRBJ2-7; the D gene is possibly TRBD2 (5 bases). The CDR3 is 12 residues long. With 6 bases removed from V and 3 bases from J, the gap between germline ends came to 9 bases. Germline V gene sequence: CDR1 ENHRY, CDR2 SYGVKD. Written as DNA, the CDR3 is TGTGCCATCAGGGCGGAGGACTACGAGCAGTACTTC. This gives the protein CAIRAEDYEQYF.

The CDR3 spells CASSVNSNTGELFF. CDR3 DNA sequence: TGTGCCAGCAGCGTAAACAGTAACACCGGGGAGCTGTTTTTT. The rearrangement links TRBV7-9 to TRBJ2-2; D remains ambiguous. The CDR3 has 14 amino acids. From germline, CDR1 is SEHNR and CDR2 FQNEAQ (reference sequence). V gave up 5 bases and J gave up 2 bases, with 9 bases separating them.

The V call is TRBV6-5, the J call TRBJ1-1; TRBD1 might be the D (6 bases). Looked up from germline, CDR1 is MNHEY and CDR2 is SVGAGI. This CDR3 spans 13 amino acids. V lost 4 bases to trimming and J lost 0 bases, with 6 bases between them. The CDR3: CASSWTVNTEAFF. In DNA form, the CDR3 reads TGTGCCAGCAGTTGGACAGTGAACACTGAAGCTTTCTTT.

This clone was observed a handful of times. The chain uses TRBV19 and TRBJ1-6; 9 nucleotides line up with TRBD1. V shed 6 bases, J shed 10 bases, and the junction held 4 bases outside the gene matches. Germline V gene data show CDR1 as LNHDA and CDR2 as SQIVND (reference sequence). This CDR3 comprises 13 residues. Here the CDR3 reads CASRGQGRSPLHF. The CDR3 DNA follows: TGTGCCAGTAGGGGACAGGGTCGCTCACCCCTCCACTTT.